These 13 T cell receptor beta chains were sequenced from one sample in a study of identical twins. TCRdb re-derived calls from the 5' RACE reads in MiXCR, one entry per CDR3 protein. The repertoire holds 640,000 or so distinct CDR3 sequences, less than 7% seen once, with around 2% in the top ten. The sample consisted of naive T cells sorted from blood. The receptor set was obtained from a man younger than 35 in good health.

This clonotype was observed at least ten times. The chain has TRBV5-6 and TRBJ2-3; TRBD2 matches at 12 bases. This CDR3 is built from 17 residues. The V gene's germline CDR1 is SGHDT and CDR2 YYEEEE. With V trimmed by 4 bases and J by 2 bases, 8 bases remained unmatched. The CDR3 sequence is CASSPGTSGLPTDTQYF. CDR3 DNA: TGTGCCAGCAGCCCCGGGACTAGCGGGTTACCCACAGATACGCAGTATTTT.

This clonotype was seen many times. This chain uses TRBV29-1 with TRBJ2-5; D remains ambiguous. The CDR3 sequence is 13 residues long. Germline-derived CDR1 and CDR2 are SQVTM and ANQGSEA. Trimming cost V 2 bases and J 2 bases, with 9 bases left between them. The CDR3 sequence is CSVESRNQETQYF. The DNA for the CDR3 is TGCAGCGTTGAAAGCAGGAATCAAGAGACCCAGTACTTC.

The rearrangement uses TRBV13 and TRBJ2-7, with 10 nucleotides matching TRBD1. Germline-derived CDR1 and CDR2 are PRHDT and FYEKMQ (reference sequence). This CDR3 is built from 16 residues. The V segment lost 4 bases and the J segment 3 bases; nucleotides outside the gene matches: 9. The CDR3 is CASSSSGRDRGYEQYF. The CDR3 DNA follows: TGTGCCAGCAGCTCCTCTGGCCGGGACAGGGGCTACGAGCAGTACTTC.

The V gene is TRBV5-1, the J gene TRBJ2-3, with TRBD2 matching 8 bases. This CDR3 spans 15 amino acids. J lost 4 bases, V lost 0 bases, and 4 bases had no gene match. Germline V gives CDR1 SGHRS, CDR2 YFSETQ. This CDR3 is CASSLASGFADTQYF. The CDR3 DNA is TGCGCCAGCAGCTTGGCTAGCGGGTTCGCAGATACGCAGTATTTT.

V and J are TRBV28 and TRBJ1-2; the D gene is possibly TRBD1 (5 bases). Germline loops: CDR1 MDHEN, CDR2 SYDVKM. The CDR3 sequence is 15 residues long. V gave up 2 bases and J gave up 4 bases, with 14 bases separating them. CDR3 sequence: CASSLGGAVGYGYTF. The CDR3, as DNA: TGTGCCAGCAGTTTAGGAGGGGCAGTTGGCTATGGCTACACCTTC.

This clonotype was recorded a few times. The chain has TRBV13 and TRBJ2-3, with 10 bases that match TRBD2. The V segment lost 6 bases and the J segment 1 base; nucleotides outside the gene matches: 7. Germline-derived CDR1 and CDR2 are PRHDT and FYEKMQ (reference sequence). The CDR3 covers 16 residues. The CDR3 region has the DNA TGTGCCAGCAGGGCCCCGACTAGCGGGCGCACAGATACGCAGTATTTT. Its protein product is CASRAPTSGRTDTQYF. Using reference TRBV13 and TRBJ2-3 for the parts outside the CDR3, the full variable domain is AAGVIQSPRHLIKEKRETATLKCYPIPRHDTVYWYQQGPGQDPQFLISFYEKMQSDKGSIPDRFSAQQFSDYHSELNMSSLELGDSALYFCASRAPTSGRTDTQYFGPGTRLTVL.

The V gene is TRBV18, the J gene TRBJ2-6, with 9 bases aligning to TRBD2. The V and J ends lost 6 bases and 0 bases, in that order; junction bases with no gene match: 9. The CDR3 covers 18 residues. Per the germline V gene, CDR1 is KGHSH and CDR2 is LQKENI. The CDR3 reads CASSTLAGPSSGANVLTF. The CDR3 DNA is TGTGCCAGCTCGACTCTAGCGGGACCCTCCTCTGGGGCCAACGTCCTGACTTTC.

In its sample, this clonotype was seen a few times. The CDR3 DNA sequence: TGCAGTGCGTCGGTCCCCTTTGCCTACGAGCAGTACTTC. Translated, it gives CSASVPFAYEQYF. The chain joins TRBV20-1 to TRBJ2-7; D unclear. Trimming removed 6 bases from V and 2 bases from J, with 14 bases in between. The length of the CDR3 is 13 residues. The germline CDR1 and CDR2 sequences are DFQATT and SNEGSKA (reference sequence).

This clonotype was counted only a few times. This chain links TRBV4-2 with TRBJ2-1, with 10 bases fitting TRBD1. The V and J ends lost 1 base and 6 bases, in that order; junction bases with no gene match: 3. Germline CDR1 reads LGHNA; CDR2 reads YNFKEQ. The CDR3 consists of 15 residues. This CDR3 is CASSQGGTGVNEQFF. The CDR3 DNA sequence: TGTGCCAGCAGCCAAGGGGGGACAGGGGTCAATGAGCAGTTCTTC.

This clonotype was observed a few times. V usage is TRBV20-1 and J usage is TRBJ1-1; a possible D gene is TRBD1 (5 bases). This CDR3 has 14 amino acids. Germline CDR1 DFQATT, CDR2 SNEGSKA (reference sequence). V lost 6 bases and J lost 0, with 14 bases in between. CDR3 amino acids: CSAYRQPLNTEAFF. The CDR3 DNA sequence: TGCAGTGCGTACCGACAGCCTTTGAACACTGAAGCTTTCTTT.

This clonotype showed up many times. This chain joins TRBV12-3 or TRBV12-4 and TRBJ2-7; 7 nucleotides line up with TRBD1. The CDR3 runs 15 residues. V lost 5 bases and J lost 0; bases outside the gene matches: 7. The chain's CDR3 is CASSKDRALSYEQYF. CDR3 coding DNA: TGTGCCAGCAGTAAAGACAGGGCTCTCTCCTACGAGCAGTACTTC.

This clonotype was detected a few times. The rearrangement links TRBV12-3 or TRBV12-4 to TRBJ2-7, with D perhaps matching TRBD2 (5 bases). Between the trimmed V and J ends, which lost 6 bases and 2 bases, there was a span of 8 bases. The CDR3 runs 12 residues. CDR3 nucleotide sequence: TGTGCCAGCAGAGGACTGACCTACGAGCAGTACTTC. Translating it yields CASRGLTYEQYF.

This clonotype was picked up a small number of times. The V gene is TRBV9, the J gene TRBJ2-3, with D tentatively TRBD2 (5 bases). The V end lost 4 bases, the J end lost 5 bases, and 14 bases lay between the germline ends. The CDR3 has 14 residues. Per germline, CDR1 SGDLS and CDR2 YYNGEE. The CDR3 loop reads CASSSSGVRDTQYF. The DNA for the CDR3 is TGTGCCAGCAGCTCGTCCGGGGTCCGAGATACGCAGTATTTT.